This T cell receptor (beta chain) comes out of a study of beta chain features in type 1 diabetes. The germline V gene encodes CDR1 SGHTS and CDR2 YDEGEE. The CDR3 is made up of 17 amino acids. V was pared by 4 bases and J by 4 bases, with 23 bases between. Of the isolated RNA, all was reverse transcribed, and so the sequenced material was expressed TCRB transcripts. The repertoire was sequenced with immunoSEQ multiplex PCR; TCRdb's copy has only in-frame clones and lacks some. Of under 350,000 clones in the sample, approximately 8% were seen once. The source is a woman younger than 30 in good health. Sequenced sample: central memory CD4+ T cells from blood. The chain links TRBV5-8 to TRBJ2-5; possible D gene TRBD1, 6 bases. The CDR3 sequence: CASSAHSGTRGGETQYF. For the CDR3, the DNA is TGTGCCAGCAGCGCACATTCCGGGACAAGGGGCGGAGAGACCCAGTACTTC.